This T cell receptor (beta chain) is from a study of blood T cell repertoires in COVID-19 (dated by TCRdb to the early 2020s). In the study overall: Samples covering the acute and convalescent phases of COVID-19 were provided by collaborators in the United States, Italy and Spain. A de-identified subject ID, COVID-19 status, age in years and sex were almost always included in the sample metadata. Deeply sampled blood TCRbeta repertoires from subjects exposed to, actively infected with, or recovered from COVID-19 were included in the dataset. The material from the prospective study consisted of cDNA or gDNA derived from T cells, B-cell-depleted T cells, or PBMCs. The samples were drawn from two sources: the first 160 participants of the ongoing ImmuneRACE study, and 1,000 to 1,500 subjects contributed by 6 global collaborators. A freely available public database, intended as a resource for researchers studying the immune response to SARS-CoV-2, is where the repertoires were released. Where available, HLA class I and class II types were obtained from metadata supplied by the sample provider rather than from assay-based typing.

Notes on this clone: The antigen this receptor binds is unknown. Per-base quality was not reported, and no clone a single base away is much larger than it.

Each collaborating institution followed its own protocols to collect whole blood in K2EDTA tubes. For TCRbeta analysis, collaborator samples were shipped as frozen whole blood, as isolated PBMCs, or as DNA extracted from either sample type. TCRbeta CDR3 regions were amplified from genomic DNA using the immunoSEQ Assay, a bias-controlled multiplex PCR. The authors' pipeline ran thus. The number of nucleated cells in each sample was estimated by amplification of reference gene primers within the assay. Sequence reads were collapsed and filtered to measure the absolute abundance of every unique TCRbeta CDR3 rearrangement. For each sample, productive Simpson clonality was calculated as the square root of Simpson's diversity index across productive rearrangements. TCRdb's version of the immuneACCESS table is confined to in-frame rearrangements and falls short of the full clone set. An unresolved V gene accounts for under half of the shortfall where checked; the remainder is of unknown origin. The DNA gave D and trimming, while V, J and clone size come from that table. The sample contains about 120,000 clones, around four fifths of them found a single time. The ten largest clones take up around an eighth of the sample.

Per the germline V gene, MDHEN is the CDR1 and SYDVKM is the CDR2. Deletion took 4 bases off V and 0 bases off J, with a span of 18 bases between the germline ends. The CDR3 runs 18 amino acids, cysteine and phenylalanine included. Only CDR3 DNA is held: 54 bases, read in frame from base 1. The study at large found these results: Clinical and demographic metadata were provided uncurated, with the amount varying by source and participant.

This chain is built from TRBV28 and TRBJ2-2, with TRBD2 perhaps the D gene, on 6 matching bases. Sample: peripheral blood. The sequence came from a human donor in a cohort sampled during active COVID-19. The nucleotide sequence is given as TGTGCCAGCAGTTCCCCGGTTAGCGGACTCGCGAACACCGGGGAGCTGTTTTTT. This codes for CASSSPVSGLANTGELFF.